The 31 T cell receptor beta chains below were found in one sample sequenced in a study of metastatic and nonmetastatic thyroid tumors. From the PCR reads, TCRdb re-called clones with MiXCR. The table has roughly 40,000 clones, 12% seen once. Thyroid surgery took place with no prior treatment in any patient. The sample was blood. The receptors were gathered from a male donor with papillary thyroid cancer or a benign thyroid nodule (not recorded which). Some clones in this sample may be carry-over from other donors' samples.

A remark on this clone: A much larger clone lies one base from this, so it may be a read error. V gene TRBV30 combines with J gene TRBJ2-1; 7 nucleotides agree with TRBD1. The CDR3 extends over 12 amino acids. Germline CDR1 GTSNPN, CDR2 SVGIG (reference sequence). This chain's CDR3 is CAWSLQGNEQSF. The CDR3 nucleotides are TGTGCCTGGAGTCTACAGGGGAATGAGCAGTCCTTC. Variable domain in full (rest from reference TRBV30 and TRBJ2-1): SQTIHQWPATLVQPVGSPLSLECTVEGTSNPNLYWYRQAAGRGLQLLFYSVGIGQISSEVPQNLSASRPQDRQFILSSKKLLLSDSGFYLCAWSLQGNEQSFGPGTRLTVL.

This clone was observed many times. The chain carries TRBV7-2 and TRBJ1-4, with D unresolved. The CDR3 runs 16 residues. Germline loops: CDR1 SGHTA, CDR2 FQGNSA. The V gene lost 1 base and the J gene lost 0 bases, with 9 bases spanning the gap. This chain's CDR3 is CASSLGRWTTNEKLFF. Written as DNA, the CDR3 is TGTGCCAGCAGCTTAGGCCGCTGGACAACTAATGAAAAACTGTTTTTT.

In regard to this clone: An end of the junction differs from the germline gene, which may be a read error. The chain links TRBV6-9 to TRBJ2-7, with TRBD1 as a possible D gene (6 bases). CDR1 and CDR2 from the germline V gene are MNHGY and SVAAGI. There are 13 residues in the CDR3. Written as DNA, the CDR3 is TGCGCCAGCAGTTTGGACAGTGAGAACGAGCAGTACTTC. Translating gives CASSLDSENEQYF.

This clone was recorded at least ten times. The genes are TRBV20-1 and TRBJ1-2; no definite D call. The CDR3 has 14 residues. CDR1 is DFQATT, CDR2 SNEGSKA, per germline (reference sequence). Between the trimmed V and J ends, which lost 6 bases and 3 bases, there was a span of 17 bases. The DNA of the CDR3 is TGCAGTGCCCCCGGAGCCGGGTTGCACTATGGCTACACCTTC. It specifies CSAPGAGLHYGYTF.

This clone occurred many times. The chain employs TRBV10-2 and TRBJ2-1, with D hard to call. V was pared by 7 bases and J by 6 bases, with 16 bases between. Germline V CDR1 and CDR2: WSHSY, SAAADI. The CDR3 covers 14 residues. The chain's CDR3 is CASTTGVSSNEQFF. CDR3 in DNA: TGCGCCAGCACTACTGGAGTATCCAGCAATGAGCAGTTCTTC.

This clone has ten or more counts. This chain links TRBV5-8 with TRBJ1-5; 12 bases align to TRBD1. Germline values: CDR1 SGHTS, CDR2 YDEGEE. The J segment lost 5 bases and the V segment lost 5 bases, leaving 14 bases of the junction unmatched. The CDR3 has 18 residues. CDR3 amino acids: CASRPRDRGRRVDQPQHF. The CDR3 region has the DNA TGTGCCAGCAGACCCCGGGACAGGGGGCGGAGGGTTGATCAGCCCCAGCATTTT.

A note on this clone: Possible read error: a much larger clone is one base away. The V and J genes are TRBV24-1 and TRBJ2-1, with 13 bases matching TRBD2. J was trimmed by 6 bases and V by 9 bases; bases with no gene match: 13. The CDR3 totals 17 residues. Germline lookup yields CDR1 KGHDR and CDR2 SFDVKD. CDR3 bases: TGTGCCACCCGGGGGACTAGCGGGACAACTTGGGTCAATGAGCAGTTCTTC. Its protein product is CATRGTSGTTWVNEQFF.

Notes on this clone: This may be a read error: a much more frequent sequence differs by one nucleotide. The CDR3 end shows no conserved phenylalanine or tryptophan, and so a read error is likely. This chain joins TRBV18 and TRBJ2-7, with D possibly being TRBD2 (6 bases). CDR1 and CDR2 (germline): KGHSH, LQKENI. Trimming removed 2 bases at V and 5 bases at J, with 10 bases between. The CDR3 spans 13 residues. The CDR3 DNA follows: TGTGCCAGCTCACCAGGAGGGAGCGACGAGCAGTACCTC. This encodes CASSPGGSDEQYL.

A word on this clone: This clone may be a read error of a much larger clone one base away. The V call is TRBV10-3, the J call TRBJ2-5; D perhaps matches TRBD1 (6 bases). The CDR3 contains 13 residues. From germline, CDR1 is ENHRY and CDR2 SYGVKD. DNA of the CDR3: TGTGCCATCAGCTTCGACAGGTCCGAGAACCAGTACTTC. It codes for CAISFDRSENQYF.

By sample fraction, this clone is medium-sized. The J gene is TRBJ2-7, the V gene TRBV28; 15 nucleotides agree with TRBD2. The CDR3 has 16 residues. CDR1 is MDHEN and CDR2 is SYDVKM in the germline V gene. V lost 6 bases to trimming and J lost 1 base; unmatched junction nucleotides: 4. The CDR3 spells CASSGTSGRKSYEQYF. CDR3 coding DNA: TGTGCCAGCAGCGGGACTAGCGGGAGGAAGTCCTACGAGCAGTACTTC. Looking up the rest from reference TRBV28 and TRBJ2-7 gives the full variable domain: DVKVTQSSRYLVKRTGEKVFLECVQDMDHENMFWYRQDPGLGLRLIYFSYDVKMKEKGDIPEGYSVSREKKERFSLILESASTNQTSMYLCASSGTSGRKSYEQYFGPGTRLTVT.

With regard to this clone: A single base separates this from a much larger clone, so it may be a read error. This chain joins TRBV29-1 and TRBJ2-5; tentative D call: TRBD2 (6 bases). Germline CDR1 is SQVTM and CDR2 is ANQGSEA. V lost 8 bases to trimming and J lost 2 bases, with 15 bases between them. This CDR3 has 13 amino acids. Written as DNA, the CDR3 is TGCAGCTCCAGGGACTTTAGTCAAGAGACCCAGTACTTC. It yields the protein CSSRDFSQETQYF.

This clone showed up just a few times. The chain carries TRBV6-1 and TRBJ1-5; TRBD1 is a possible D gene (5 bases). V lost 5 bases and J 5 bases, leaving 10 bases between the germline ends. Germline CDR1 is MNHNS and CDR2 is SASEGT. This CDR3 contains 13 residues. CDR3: CASSRQPDQPQHF. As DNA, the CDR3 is TGTGCCAGCAGTAGACAGCCCGATCAGCCCCAGCATTTT.

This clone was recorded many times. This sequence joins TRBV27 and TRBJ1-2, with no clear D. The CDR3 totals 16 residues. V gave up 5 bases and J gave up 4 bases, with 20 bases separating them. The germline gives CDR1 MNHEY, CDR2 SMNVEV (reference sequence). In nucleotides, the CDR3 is TGTGCCAGCAGTACTTTCGCAGCTAACTACTTCTATGGCTACACCTTC. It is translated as CASSTFAANYFYGYTF.

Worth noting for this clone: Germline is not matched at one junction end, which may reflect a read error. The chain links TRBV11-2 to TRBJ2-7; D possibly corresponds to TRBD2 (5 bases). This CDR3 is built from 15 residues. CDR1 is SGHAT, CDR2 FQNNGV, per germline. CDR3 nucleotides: TGTGCCAGCAGCTTAGGAGGGTGGGAGTCCTACGAGCAGTGCTTC. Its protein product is CASSLGGWESYEQCF.

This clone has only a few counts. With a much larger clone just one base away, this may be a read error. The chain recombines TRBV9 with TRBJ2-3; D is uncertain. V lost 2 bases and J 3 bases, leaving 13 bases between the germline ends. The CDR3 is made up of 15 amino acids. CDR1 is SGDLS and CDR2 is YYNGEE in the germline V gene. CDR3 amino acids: CASSVCPSRTDTQYF. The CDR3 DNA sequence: TGTGCCAGCAGCGTGTGTCCTTCCAGGACAGATACGCAGTATTTT.

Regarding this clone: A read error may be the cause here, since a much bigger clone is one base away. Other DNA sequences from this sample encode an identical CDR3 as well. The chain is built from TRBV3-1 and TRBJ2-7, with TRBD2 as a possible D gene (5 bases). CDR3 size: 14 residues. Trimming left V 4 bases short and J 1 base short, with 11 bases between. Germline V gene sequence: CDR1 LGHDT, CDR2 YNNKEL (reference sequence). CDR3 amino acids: CASSPATISYEQYF. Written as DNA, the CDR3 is TGTGCCAGCAGCCCTGCGACTATTTCCTACGAGCAGTACTTC.

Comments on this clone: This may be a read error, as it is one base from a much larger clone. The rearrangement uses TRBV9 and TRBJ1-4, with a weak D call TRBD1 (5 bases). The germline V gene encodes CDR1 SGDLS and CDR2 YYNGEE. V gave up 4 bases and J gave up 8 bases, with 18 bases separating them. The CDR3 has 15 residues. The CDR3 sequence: CASSFSGGQREKLFF. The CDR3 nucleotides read TGTGCCAGCAGCTTCTCCGGGGGTCAAAGGGAAAAACTGTTTTTT.

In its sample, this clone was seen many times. Here the CDR3 DNA reads TGTGCCAGCTCAGCGGACGCAACGGGAGAGACCCAGTACTTC. It specifies CASSADATGETQYF. V and J are TRBV18 and TRBJ2-5; D uncertain. Trimming stripped 5 bases from V and 4 bases from J, with 14 bases between. Looked up from germline, CDR1 is KGHSH and CDR2 is LQKENI. The CDR3 covers 14 residues. Full variable domain (rest looked up from reference TRBV18 and TRBJ2-5): NAGVMQNPRHLVRRRGQEARLRCSPMKGHSHVYWYRQLPEEGLKFMVYLQKENIIDESGMPKERFSAEFPKEGPSILRIQQVVRGDSAAYFCASSADATGETQYFGPGTRLLVL.

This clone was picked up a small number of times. CDR3 in DNA: TGTGCCAGCAGTTTTGGGGCTCGGTCGAGGGAGCAGTACTTC. Translating gives CASSFGARSREQYF. This chain uses TRBV27 with TRBJ2-7, with D tentatively TRBD1 (5 bases). This CDR3 has 14 residues. Germline CDR1 reads MNHEY; CDR2 reads SMNVEV (reference sequence). Trimming shortened V by 3 bases and J by 7 bases, and 16 bases separated the two germline ends.

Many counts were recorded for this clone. CDR3 bases: TGTGCCAGCAGCTTAGGGACTGGAAACACCATATATTTT. Translated: CASSLGTGNTIYF. The chain is built from TRBV7-3 and TRBJ1-3; D not resolved. The germline CDR1 and CDR2 sequences are SGHTA and FQGTGA. CDR3 length: 13 residues. Trimming removed 2 bases at V and 2 bases at J, with 4 bases between.

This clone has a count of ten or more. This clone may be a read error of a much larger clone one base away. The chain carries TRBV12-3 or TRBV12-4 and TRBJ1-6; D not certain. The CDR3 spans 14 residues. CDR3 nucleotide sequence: TGTGCCAGCACGACGAGCTCCCATAATTCACCCCTCCACTTT. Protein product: CASTTSSHNSPLHF.

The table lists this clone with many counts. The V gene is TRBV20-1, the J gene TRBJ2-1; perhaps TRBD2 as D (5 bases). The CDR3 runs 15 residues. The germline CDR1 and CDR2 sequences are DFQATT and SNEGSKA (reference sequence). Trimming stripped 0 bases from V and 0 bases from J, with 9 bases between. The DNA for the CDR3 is TGCAGTGCTAGAGAGAGGGCGAGCTCCTACAATGAGCAGTTCTTC. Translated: CSARERASSYNEQFF.

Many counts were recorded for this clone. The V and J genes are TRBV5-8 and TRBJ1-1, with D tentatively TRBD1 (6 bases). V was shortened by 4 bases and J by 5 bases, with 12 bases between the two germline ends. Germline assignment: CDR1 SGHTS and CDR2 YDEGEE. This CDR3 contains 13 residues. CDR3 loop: CASSGQLGTEAFF. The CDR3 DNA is TGTGCCAGCAGCGGACAGCTAGGGACTGAAGCTTTCTTT.

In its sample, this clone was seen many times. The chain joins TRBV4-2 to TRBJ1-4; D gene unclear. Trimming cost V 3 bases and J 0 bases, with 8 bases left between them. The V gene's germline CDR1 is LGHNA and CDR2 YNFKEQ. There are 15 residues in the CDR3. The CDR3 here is CASSQAWTTNEKLFF. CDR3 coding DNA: TGTGCCAGCAGCCAGGCGTGGACAACTAATGAAAAACTGTTTTTT.

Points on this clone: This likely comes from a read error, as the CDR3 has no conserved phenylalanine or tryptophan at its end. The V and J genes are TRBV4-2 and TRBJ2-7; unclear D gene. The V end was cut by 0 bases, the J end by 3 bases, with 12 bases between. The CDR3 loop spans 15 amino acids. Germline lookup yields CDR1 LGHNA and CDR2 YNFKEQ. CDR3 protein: CASSQDATDLYEQYS. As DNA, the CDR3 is TGTGCCAGCAGCCAAGACGCCACGGACCTCTACGAGCAGTACTCC.

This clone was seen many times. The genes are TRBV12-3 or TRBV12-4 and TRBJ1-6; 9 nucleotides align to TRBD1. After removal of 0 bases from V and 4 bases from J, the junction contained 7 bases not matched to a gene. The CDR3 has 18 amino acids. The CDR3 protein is CASSLAPGTGLYNSPLHF. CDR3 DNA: TGTGCCAGCAGTTTAGCCCCCGGGACAGGGTTGTATAATTCACCCCTCCACTTT.

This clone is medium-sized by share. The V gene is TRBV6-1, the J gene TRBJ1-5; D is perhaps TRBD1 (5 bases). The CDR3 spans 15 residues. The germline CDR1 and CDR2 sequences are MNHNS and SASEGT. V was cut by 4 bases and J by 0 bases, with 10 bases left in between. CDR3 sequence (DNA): TGTGCCAGCAGTGTCCGACAGCATAGCAATCAGCCCCAGCATTTT. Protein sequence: CASSVRQHSNQPQHF.

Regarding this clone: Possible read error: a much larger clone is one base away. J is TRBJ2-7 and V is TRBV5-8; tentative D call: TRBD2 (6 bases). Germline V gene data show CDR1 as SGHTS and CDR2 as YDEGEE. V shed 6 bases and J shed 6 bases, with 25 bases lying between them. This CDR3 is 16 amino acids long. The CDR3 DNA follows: TGTGCCAGCATCGCGATCATGGGGACTCCTAGCCGCGAGCAGTACTTC. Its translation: CASIAIMGTPSREQYF.

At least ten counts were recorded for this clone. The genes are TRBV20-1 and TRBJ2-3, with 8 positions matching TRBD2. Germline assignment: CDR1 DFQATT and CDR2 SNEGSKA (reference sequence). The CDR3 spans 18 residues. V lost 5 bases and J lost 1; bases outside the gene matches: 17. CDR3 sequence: CSAHSPASGLRGTDTQYF. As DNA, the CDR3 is TGCAGTGCTCACTCACCGGCTAGCGGGCTTCGAGGCACAGATACGCAGTATTTT.

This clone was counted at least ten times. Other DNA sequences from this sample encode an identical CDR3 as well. CDR3 sequence reads: CSARQGSFYEQYF. In nucleotides, the CDR3 is TGCAGTGCACGACAGGGAAGTTTCTACGAGCAGTACTTC. The chain is built from TRBV20-1 and TRBJ2-7, with TRBD1 identical over 7 bases. The germline gives CDR1 DFQATT, CDR2 SNEGSKA (reference sequence). CDR3 length: 13 residues. J lost 3 bases, V lost 6 bases, and 8 bases had no gene match.

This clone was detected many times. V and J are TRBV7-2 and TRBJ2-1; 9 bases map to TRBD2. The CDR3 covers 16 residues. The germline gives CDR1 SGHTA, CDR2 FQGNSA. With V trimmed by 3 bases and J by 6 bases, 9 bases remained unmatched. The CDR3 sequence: CASSFFSGGRANEQFF. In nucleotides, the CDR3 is TGTGCCAGCAGCTTTTTTAGCGGGGGAAGGGCCAATGAGCAGTTCTTC.